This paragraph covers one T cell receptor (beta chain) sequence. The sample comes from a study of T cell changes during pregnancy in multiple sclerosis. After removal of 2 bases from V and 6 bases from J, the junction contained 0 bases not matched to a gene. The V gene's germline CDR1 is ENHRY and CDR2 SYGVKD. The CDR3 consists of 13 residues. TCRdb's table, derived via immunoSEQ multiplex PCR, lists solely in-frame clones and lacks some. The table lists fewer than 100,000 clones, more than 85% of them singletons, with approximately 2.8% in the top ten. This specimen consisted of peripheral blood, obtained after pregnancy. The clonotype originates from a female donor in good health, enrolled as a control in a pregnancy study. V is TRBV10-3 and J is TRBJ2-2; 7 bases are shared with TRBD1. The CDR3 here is CAISEQGAGELFF. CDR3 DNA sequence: TGTGCCATCAGTGAGCAGGGGGCCGGGGAGCTGTTTTTT.